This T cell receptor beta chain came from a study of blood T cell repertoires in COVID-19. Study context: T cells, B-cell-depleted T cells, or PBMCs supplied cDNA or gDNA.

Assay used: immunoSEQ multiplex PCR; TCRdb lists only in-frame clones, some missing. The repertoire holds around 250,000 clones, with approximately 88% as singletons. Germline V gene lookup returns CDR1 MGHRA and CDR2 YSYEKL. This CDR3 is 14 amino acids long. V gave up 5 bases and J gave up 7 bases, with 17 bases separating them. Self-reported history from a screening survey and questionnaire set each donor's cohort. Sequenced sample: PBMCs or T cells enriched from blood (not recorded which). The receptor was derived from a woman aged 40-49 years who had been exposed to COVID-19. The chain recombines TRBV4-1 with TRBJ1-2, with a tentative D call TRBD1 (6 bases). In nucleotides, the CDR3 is TGCGCCAGCAGCGCCGGCCATGTCAGGGGTGGCTACACCTTC. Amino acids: CASSAGHVRGGYTF.